This T cell receptor beta chain was retrieved from a study of blood T cell repertoires in COVID-19. Study overall: Sites in the United States, Italy and Spain provided acute and convalescent COVID-19 samples.

Sequencing used immunoSEQ multiplex PCR; TCRdb keeps in-frame clones, though not all of them. The data show about 380,000 clones, 85% to 90% seen once. Sequenced input: PBMCs or T cells enriched from blood (not recorded which). This clonotype originated in a woman between 18 and 29 years old who had recovered from COVID-19.

The CDR3: CASSPAQVLNYEQYF. In DNA, the CDR3 is TGTGCCAGCTCACCCGCCCAGGTCCTTAACTACGAGCAGTACTTC. The chain couples TRBV18 to TRBJ2-7, with D unclear. Germline loops: CDR1 KGHSH, CDR2 LQKENI. CDR3 length: 15 amino acids. Trimming left V 3 bases short and J 3 bases short, with 15 bases between.